This is a list of T cell receptor beta chains from one sample in a study of blood T cell repertoires in COVID-19. Some clones are missing from TCRdb's copy, which holds only in-frame ones; the method was immunoSEQ multiplex PCR. Here the sample spans approximately 81,000 clones, approximately 78% being singletons. Material for sequencing was peripheral blood. These receptors all come from a human donor in a cohort sampled during active COVID-19. CDR3s include the opening cysteine and the closing phenylalanine or tryptophan. The order of the fields is J gene, clone size, V gene, D gene, CDR3 protein, CDR3 DNA. A D gene is named only where the DNA matches it firmly. Some rows mark clone size as missing; the rest say once, few, many or name a class of expanded clone.

TRBJ1-2,NA,TRBV27,TRBD1,CASSFRDRRGYTF,TGTGCCAGCAGTTTCCGGGACAGGAGAGGCTACACCTTC
TRBJ2-7,NA,TRBV5-4,TRBD1,CASSWDRGAYEQYF,TGTGCCAGCAGCTGGGACAGGGGGGCCTACGAGCAGTACTTC
TRBJ2-7,NA,TRBV30,TRBD2,CATETADGGAISYEQYF,TGTGCCACGGAGACGGCTGACGGGGGGGCCATCTCCTACGAGCAGTACTTC
TRBJ2-1,NA,TRBV9,NA,CASSVEDRRNNEQFF,TGTGCCAGCAGCGTAGAAGACAGGCGAAACAATGAGCAGTTCTTC
TRBJ1-5,NA,TRBV19,NA,CASTTGGISQPQHF,TGTGCCAGTACGACCGGGGGAATCTCTCAGCCCCAGCATTTT
TRBJ2-7,once,TRBV11-2,NA,CASSSQSGPYEQYF,TGTGCCAGCAGCAGTCAGTCAGGCCCCTACGAGCAGTACTTC
TRBJ2-2,once,TRBV2,TRBD2,CASRPREANTGELFF,TGTGCCAGCAGGCCCCGGGAGGCGAACACCGGGGAGCTGTTTTTT
TRBJ1-4,NA,TRBV18,TRBD1,CASSPGTGGPTNEKLFF,TGTGCCAGCTCCCCCGGGACAGGGGGACCAACTAATGAAAAACTGTTTTTT
TRBJ1-1,NA,TRBV14,TRBD1,CASSLRTGGYAEAFF,TGTGCCAGCAGCCTCAGGACAGGGGGCTATGCTGAAGCTTTCTTT
TRBJ2-5,NA,TRBV29-1,TRBD1,CSVTGGGETQYF,TGCAGCGTGACAGGGGGCGGAGAGACCCAGTACTTC
TRBJ2-1,NA,TRBV30,TRBD2,CAWSGTTRDEQFF,TGTGCCTGGAGCGGGACTACCAGGGATGAGCAGTTCTTC
TRBJ2-6,NA,TRBV7-3,NA,CASSSTDSGANVLTF,TGTGCCAGCAGCTCGACAGACTCTGGGGCCAACGTCCTGACTTTC
TRBJ2-7,NA,TRBV11-2,NA,CASSLGTVAYEQYF,TGTGCCAGCAGCTTAGGGACAGTAGCCTACGAGCAGTACTTC
TRBJ2-7,NA,TRBV5-4,NA,CASSLVGGVGEQYF,TGTGCCAGCAGCTTGGTGGGGGGAGTTGGCGAGCAGTACTTC
TRBJ2-7,NA,TRBV19,NA,CAIPPVSQEQYF,TGTGCCATCCCGCCCGTCAGTCAAGAGCAGTACTTC
TRBJ1-5,NA,TRBV7-8,NA,CASSLDSKNQPQHF,TGTGCCAGCAGCTTAGACAGCAAAAATCAGCCCCAGCATTTT
TRBJ1-3,NA,TRBV7-9,NA,CASSSDGGSGNTIYF,TGTGCCAGCAGCTCCGACGGGGGCTCTGGAAACACCATATATTTT
TRBJ2-7,NA,TRBV24-1,TRBD1,CATWTPGTGRLYEQYF,TGTGCCACGTGGACCCCCGGGACAGGGAGATTATACGAGCAGTACTTC
TRBJ2-5,NA,TRBV5-5,TRBD2,CASSLVGRRGGQETQYF,TGTGCCAGCAGCTTGGTGGGGCGGCGGGGGGGCCAAGAGACCCAGTACTTC
TRBJ2-7,NA,TRBV13,TRBD2,CASSPRLVAGGVYEQYF,TGTGCCAGCAGCCCCCGGCTGGTAGCGGGGGGTGTCTACGAGCAGTACTTC
TRBJ1-1,NA,TRBV11-3,TRBD1,CASLAETGGDSRAFF,TGTGCCAGCCTCGCCGAAACAGGGGGTGATTCGAGAGCTTTCTTT
TRBJ2-7,once,TRBV6-5,NA,CASSTPGGTYEQYF,TGTGCCAGCAGTACACCCGGTGGGACTTACGAGCAGTACTTC
TRBJ1-5,NA,TRBV29-1,NA,CSVAEGNNQPQHF,TGCAGCGTTGCTGAGGGTAACAATCAGCCCCAGCATTTT
TRBJ2-2,NA,TRBV10-3,TRBD1,CAISLTGAGELFF,TGTGCCATCAGCCTGACAGGGGCCGGGGAGCTGTTTTTT
TRBJ1-4,NA,TRBV25-1,TRBD1,CASSEGQATNEKLFF,TGTGCCAGCAGTGAAGGACAGGCAACTAATGAAAAACTGTTTTTT
TRBJ2-5,NA,TRBV19,TRBD1,CASGTTGGIRETQYF,TGTGCCAGTGGAACGACAGGGGGCATACGAGAGACCCAGTACTTC
TRBJ1-4,NA,TRBV28,NA,CASRPQGSTNEKLFF,TGTGCCAGCAGACCTCAGGGGTCAACTAATGAAAAACTGTTTTTT
TRBJ2-7,NA,TRBV4-2,NA,CASSQEAPYEQYF,TGTGCCAGCAGCCAAGAAGCGCCCTACGAGCAGTACTTC
TRBJ2-7,NA,TRBV15,TRBD1,CATSRDLGTGYFYEQYF,TGTGCCACCAGCAGAGATTTAGGGACAGGGTACTTCTACGAGCAGTACTTC
TRBJ2-6,NA,TRBV19,NA,CASSQGPSGANVLTF,TGTGCCAGTAGTCAGGGCCCCTCTGGGGCCAACGTCCTGACTTTC
TRBJ2-3,NA,TRBV3-1/TRBV3-2,TRBD2,CASSQQRGGRTADTQYF,TGTGCCAGCAGCCAACAGCGCGGGGGGAGGACAGCAGATACGCAGTATTTT
TRBJ1-1,NA,TRBV4-1,NA,CASSLADTLNTEAFF,TGCGCCAGCAGCCTCGCTGACACTCTGAACACTGAAGCTTTCTTT
TRBJ1-6,NA,TRBV9,TRBD1,CASSVDPQGVNSPLHF,TGTGCCAGCAGCGTAGACCCACAGGGGGTTAATTCACCCCTCCACTTT
TRBJ2-5,NA,TRBV29-1,NA,CSVEAAGGYQETQYF,TGCAGCGTTGAAGCGGCAGGGGGGTACCAAGAGACCCAGTACTTC
TRBJ2-2,NA,TRBV3-1/TRBV3-2,TRBD1,CASSRTGTGVAGELFF,TGTGCCAGCAGCCGGACCGGGACAGGGGTGGCCGGGGAGCTGTTTTTT
TRBJ2-7,few,TRBV5-1,NA,CASSLDTHEQYF,TGCGCCAGCAGCTTGGACACCCACGAGCAGTACTTC
TRBJ1-6,once,TRBV9,NA,CASSARGEGSPLHF,TGTGCCAGCAGTGCCAGGGGCGAGGGTTCACCCCTCCACTTT
TRBJ1-2,NA,TRBV12-3/TRBV12-4,NA,CASSPRYTGYTF,TGTGCCAGCAGCCCGAGGTACACTGGCTACACCTTC
TRBJ1-1,NA,TRBV18,TRBD1,CASSQTEQGANTEAFF,TGTGCCAGCTCACAGACTGAACAGGGGGCGAACACTGAAGCTTTCTTT
TRBJ2-1,NA,TRBV9,TRBD2,CASRRGTSGGNEQFF,TGTGCCAGCAGGAGAGGGACTAGCGGGGGCAATGAGCAGTTCTTC
TRBJ2-7,NA,TRBV5-1,NA,CASSPTELGYEQYF,TGCGCCAGCAGCCCGACAGAATTGGGCTACGAGCAGTACTTC
TRBJ2-2,once,TRBV11-3,TRBD1,CASSTGQGGTGELFF,TGTGCCAGCAGCACAGGACAGGGAGGCACCGGGGAGCTGTTTTTT
TRBJ1-1,NA,TRBV10-3,NA,CAISLSGGENTEAFF,TGTGCCATCAGTCTATCCGGGGGGGAAAACACTGAAGCTTTCTTT
TRBJ2-7,few,TRBV7-6,TRBD1,CASSSGQGPSEQYF,TGTGCCAGCAGCTCGGGACAGGGTCCCAGCGAGCAGTACTTC
TRBJ1-6,NA,TRBV2,TRBD1,CASSTRDSNSPLHF,TGTGCCAGCAGTACCCGGGACAGCAATTCACCCCTCCACTTT
TRBJ2-5,few,TRBV7-9,NA,CASSRRTGLQETQYF,TGTGCCAGCAGCAGACGAACAGGGCTCCAAGAGACCCAGTACTTC
TRBJ2-7,NA,TRBV19,TRBD1,CASSLQYSGTGDEQYF,TGTGCCAGTAGTCTGCAATATTCCGGGACAGGGGACGAGCAGTACTTC
TRBJ1-5,NA,TRBV19,NA,CASIRGPDSNQPQHF,TGTGCCAGTATAAGGGGCCCTGATAGCAATCAGCCCCAGCATTTT
TRBJ2-2,NA,TRBV21-1,NA,CASSPTGNTGELFF,TGTGCCAGCAGTCCGACAGGGAACACCGGGGAGCTGTTTTTT
TRBJ2-2,NA,TRBV5-1,NA,CASSLLGQSALTGELFF,TGCGCCAGCAGCTTGTTAGGACAGTCCGCGCTCACCGGGGAGCTGTTTTTT
TRBJ2-7,NA,TRBV5-1,NA,CASSLGTGVSYEQYF,TGCGCCAGCAGCTTGGGCACAGGCGTCTCCTACGAGCAGTACTTC
TRBJ2-3,once,TRBV5-1,NA,CASSLDRGSTDTQYF,TGCGCCAGCAGCTTGGATCGGGGGAGCACAGATACGCAGTATTTT